One and the same sample provided the 2 T cell receptor beta chains below, sequenced in a study of blood T cell repertoires in COVID-19. Sequencing was performed with immunoSEQ multiplex PCR; in TCRdb, only in-frame clones are kept and a portion is missing. In the table there are 75,000 to 95,000 clones, under 80% of which are singletons. Sequencing input: peripheral blood. The source is a man aged 65 to 79 with COVID-19, enrolled during active disease.

The chain links TRBV4-2 to TRBJ1-4, with D possibly matching TRBD1 (5 bases). The germline V gene encodes CDR1 LGHNA and CDR2 YNFKEQ. V lost 1 base and J lost 10, with 13 bases in between. The CDR3 is made up of 14 amino acids. In DNA, the CDR3 is TGTGCCAGCAGCCAAGGGGGCAGGGAAGGAAAACTGTTTTTT. It codes for CASSQGGREGKLFF.

V gene TRBV2 combines with J gene TRBJ1-5, with unresolved D. The CDR3 sequence is 14 residues long. Trimming took 2 bases from V and 6 from J, leaving 11 bases between them. In germline, CDR1 is SNHLY, CDR2 FYNNEI. The CDR3 DNA is TGTGCCAGCAGTGAATATGGGGAGGGTCAGCCCCAGCATTTT. This translates into CASSEYGEGQPQHF.